This entry concerns a single TCR beta chain. The CDR3 totals 19 residues. Germline V lookup: CDR1 MGHRA, CDR2 YSYEKL. Trimming cost V 0 bases and J 1 base; bases outside gene matches: 13. The sample is drawn from a study of blood T cell repertoires in COVID-19. Here immunoSEQ multiplex PCR was the method, and the copy in TCRdb shows in-frame clones only, minus some. The sample yields approximately 210,000 clones, roughly 90% seen once. The recovered donors of Cohort 3 showed two negative PCRs, clearance, or symptom resolution. This rearrangement joins TRBV4-1 to TRBJ2-3; 7 positions match TRBD2. Sample: PBMCs or T cells enriched from blood (not recorded which). The sequence was obtained from a woman aged 18-29 years who had recovered from COVID-19. In DNA form, the CDR3 reads TGCGCCAGCAGCCAAGATGTCGGGCAGCGGGGAGCAGGCACAGATACGCAGTATTTT. It encodes CASSQDVGQRGAGTDTQYF.